One and the same sample provided the 13 T cell receptor beta chains below, sequenced in a study of regulatory T cells in long-lasting Graves disease. Time point in this sample: newly diagnosed GD, antithyroid drugs for less than 3 months. Extracted RNA from PBMCs served as the source of the TCR library. Building the TCR beta libraries relied on iRepertoire HTBI primers, and CDR3 regions underwent Arm-PCR. TCRdb reprocessed the multiplex PCR reads with MiXCR, giving one entry per CDR3 protein. Here the sample spans a few hundred thousand distinct CDR3 sequences, approximately 15% being singletons. Separately, the same data were catalogued under a study of T cells in Graves' hyperthyroidism and ophthalmopathy.

The input for sequencing was peripheral blood mononuclear cells (PBMCs), taken at new diagnosis, from a patient treated with antithyroid drugs. The source is a woman between 35 and 50 years old with Graves disease.

The chain uses TRBV6-1 and TRBJ2-1; 9 bases map to TRBD2. With 6 bases clipped from V and 8 bases from J, the junction kept 11 bases outside the gene matches. The CDR3 consists of 15 residues. Germline-derived CDR1 and CDR2 are MNHNS and SASEGT. The DNA for the CDR3 is TGTGCCAGCAGCCGGGGTAGCGGGAGATACGATGAGCAGTTCTTC. The encoded protein is CASSRGSGRYDEQFF.

The J gene is TRBJ1-1, the V gene TRBV6-5; maybe TRBD1 (5 bases). The CDR3 totals 13 residues. Germline CDR1 reads MNHEY; CDR2 reads SVGAGI. Trimming pared 0 bases from V and 7 bases from J, leaving 9 bases between. The CDR3 coding sequence is TGTGCCAGCAGTTACTCGAATGGGGGTGAAGCTTTCTTT. The encoded protein is CASSYSNGGEAFF.

This chain connects TRBV24-1 to TRBJ2-6; tentatively, D is TRBD1 (6 bases). CDR1 is KGHDR, CDR2 SFDVKD, per germline. V was shortened by 5 bases and J by 2 bases, with 9 bases between the two germline ends. CDR3 length equals 15 residues. CDR3 DNA sequence: TGTGCCACCAGTGGGACAGTAGCTGGGGCCAACGTCCTGACTTTC. Translation gives CATSGTVAGANVLTF.

This clonotype was observed at least ten times. V is TRBV28 and J is TRBJ2-7; D perhaps matches TRBD1 (5 bases). Trimming stripped 2 bases from V and 3 bases from J, with 17 bases between. Germline CDR1 reads MDHEN; CDR2 reads SYDVKM. The CDR3 is 16 residues long. Here the CDR3 DNA reads TGTGCCAGCAGTTTAATGGGGCAGGAGACCAACTACGAGCAGTACTTC. This translates into CASSLMGQETNYEQYF.

CDR3 sequence (DNA): TGTGCCAGCAGCTCGCGAAATGAGCAGTTCTTC. Translating gives CASSSRNEQFF. The chain is built from TRBV6-2 or TRBV6-3 and TRBJ2-1, with D uncertain. Germline CDR1 and CDR2: MNHEY and SVGEGT. V lost 6 bases, J lost 7 bases, and 7 bases lay in between. The CDR3 totals 11 residues.

Worth noting for this clonotype: A read error may explain this, as a much larger clone is one base away. The rearrangement links TRBV11-2 to TRBJ2-7, with TRBD1 identical over 12 bases. Germline trimming cut 4 bases from V and 5 bases from J; bases unmatched to any gene: 3. This CDR3 is built from 14 residues. Germline-derived CDR1 and CDR2 are SGHAT and FQNNGV. CDR3 sequence (DNA): TGTGCCAGCAGCTCCGGGACAGGGGGCAACGAGCAGTACTTC. This codes for CASSSGTGGNEQYF.

This clonotype turned up a few times. J is TRBJ2-1 and V is TRBV29-1; 14 bases are a match to TRBD2. The CDR3 has 21 amino acids. Germline loops: CDR1 SQVTM, CDR2 ANQGSEA. V lost 6 bases, J lost 4 bases, and 23 bases stayed unmatched. The CDR3 nucleotides are TGCAGCGTCGGGGGTCTAACCACAGGACTAGCGGGAGGTCGTCGGTACAATGAGCAGTTCTTC. Its protein is CSVGGLTTGLAGGRRYNEQFF.

At least ten counts were recorded for this clonotype. The chain is built from TRBV12-3 or TRBV12-4 and TRBJ2-3, with D perhaps given as TRBD1 or TRBD2 (5 bases each). The germline V and J ends were trimmed by 5 bases and 6 bases, with 18 bases remaining between them. The CDR3 has 15 amino acids. CDR3 loop: CASSEGEGPEDTQYF. CDR3 nucleotides: TGTGCCAGCAGTGAGGGTGAGGGGCCTGAGGATACGCAGTATTTT.

The sample holds many counts of this clonotype. This chain connects TRBV12-3 or TRBV12-4 to TRBJ1-4, with D perhaps matching TRBD1 (5 bases). CDR3 length: 14 amino acids. Trimming took 1 base from V and 3 from J, leaving 6 bases between them. In nucleotides, the CDR3 is TGTGCCAGCAGTTTAGGGGGGGCTAATGAAAAACTGTTTTTT. It codes for CASSLGGANEKLFF.

The chain is built from TRBV30 and TRBJ1-1; 7 bases line up with TRBD1. Germline V gene data show CDR1 as GTSNPN and CDR2 as SVGIG (reference sequence). The V gene end was trimmed by 5 bases and the J gene end by 2 bases; junction bases not matched to a gene: 5. CDR3 length equals 13 residues. The CDR3 nucleotides read TGTGCCTGGGAGCGACAGGGAAACACTGAAGCTTTCTTT. Translated, it gives CAWERQGNTEAFF.

In its sample, this clonotype was seen many times. This chain joins TRBV6-2 or TRBV6-3 and TRBJ2-1, with 7 bases fitting TRBD1. CDR3 length equals 15 residues. The germline gives CDR1 MNHEY, CDR2 SVGEGT. Trimming at V came to 5 bases and at J to 7 bases, leaving 11 bases not matched to a gene. CDR3 sequence: CASSEQDRVGNEQFF. CDR3 DNA: TGTGCCAGCAGTGAACAAGACAGGGTCGGGAATGAGCAGTTCTTC.

Only a few counts were recorded for this clonotype. The CDR3 region is CASSSTPLSNYGYTF. The CDR3 DNA reads as TGTGCCAGCAGTTCGACCCCACTGAGTAACTATGGCTACACCTTC. The chain carries TRBV6-2 or TRBV6-3 and TRBJ1-2; no clear D. The CDR3 runs 15 residues. V lost 4 bases to trimming and J lost 1 base, with 13 bases between them. CDR1 MNHEY and CDR2 SVGEGT come from the germline V gene.

For this clonotype: The junction departs from the called germline gene at one end, perhaps through a read error. The chain has TRBV2 and TRBJ1-5, with a tentative D call TRBD1 (5 bases). CDR1 SNHLY and CDR2 FYNNEI come from the germline V gene. The CDR3 has 14 residues. The CDR3 sequence: CDSSEVGLNQPQHF. The CDR3 nucleotides are TGTGACAGCAGTGAAGTGGGACTCAATCAGCCCCAGCATTTT. Full variable domain (remainder filled in from reference TRBV2 and TRBJ1-5): EPEVTQTPSHQVTQMGQEVILRCVPISNHLYFYWYRQILGQKVEFLVSFYNNEISEKSEIFDDQFSVERPDGSNFTLKIRSTKLEDSAMYFCDSSEVGLNQPQHFGDGTRLSIL.